This entry lists 24 T cell receptor beta chains sequenced from one sample in a study of metastatic and nonmetastatic thyroid tumors. Every patient was untreated before thyroid surgery. Using MiXCR, TCRdb reanalyzed the PCR reads. The sample lists roughly 75,000 clones; approximately 12% were seen once. Material: tumor tissue. These receptors all stem from a female donor with papillary thyroid cancer or a benign thyroid nodule (not recorded which). Some clones in this sample may be carry-over from other donors' samples.

This clone appeared many times. This chain links TRBV6-1 with TRBJ2-7; no clear D. Trimming took off 2 bases at V and 4 bases at J, with 6 bases between the two ends. CDR1 and CDR2 (germline): MNHNS, SASEGT. This CDR3 has 12 amino acids. CDR3 nucleotide sequence: TGTGCCAGCAGTGAAACGTGGTACGAGCAGTACTTC. Protein sequence: CASSETWYEQYF.

This clone was counted at least ten times. DNA for the CDR3: TGTGCCAGCAGCCAAGCTTTGGGACAGAACACTGAAGCTTTCTTT. It yields the protein CASSQALGQNTEAFF. This chain connects TRBV3-1 to TRBJ1-1, with D possibly being TRBD1 (6 bases). Trimming took off 1 base at V and 1 base at J, with 10 bases between the two ends. Germline V CDR1 and CDR2: LGHDT, YNNKEL (reference sequence). The CDR3 is made up of 15 amino acids.

J is TRBJ2-3 and V is TRBV11-1, with TRBD2 identical over 8 bases. V dropped 4 bases and J dropped 5; count of bases not matched to a gene: 14. Germline lookup yields CDR1 SGHAT and CDR2 FQDESV (reference sequence). This CDR3 has 17 residues. Written as DNA, the CDR3 is TGTGCCAGCAGCTCACGACTGAGCGGGAGTTTTGGAGATACGCAGTATTTT. It specifies CASSSRLSGSFGDTQYF.

Note on this clone: A much larger clone differs from this one at a single base, so this may be a read error. V is TRBV6-1 and J is TRBJ2-5; D gene unclear. Between the trimmed V and J ends, which lost 8 bases and 4 bases, there was a span of 17 bases. The germline V gene encodes CDR1 MNHNS and CDR2 SASEGT. The CDR3 loop spans 14 amino acids. The CDR3: CASGGLLWLETQYF. The CDR3 nucleotides are TGTGCCAGCGGCGGCCTTTTATGGTTAGAGACCCAGTACTTC.

This clone was counted at least ten times. The chain is built from TRBV10-3 and TRBJ2-7; unclear D gene. The CDR3 consists of 14 residues. CDR1 and CDR2 from the germline V gene are ENHRY and SYGVKD. V was cut by 4 bases and J by 2 bases, with 12 bases left in between. CDR3 sequence (DNA): TGTGCCATCAGTGGAGGTCCGGCGGCCTACGAGCAGTACTTC. Amino acids: CAISGGPAAYEQYF.

This clone was picked up a small number of times. One end of the junction fails to match germline, which may point to a read error. The chain couples TRBV6-6 to TRBJ2-7; D is perhaps TRBD1 (6 bases). Looked up from germline, CDR1 is MNHNY and CDR2 is SVGAGI (reference sequence). There are 17 residues in the CDR3. CDR3 in DNA: TGTGCCAGCAGTTACTCGAGTGGTGGGACATGGTCCTATGAGCAGTACTTC. It translates to CASSYSSGGTWSYEQYF.

This clone was found a few times. The chain combines TRBV18 with TRBJ2-1; maybe TRBD2 (5 bases). The germline V gene encodes CDR1 KGHSH and CDR2 LQKENI. The CDR3 is 13 amino acids. V lost 3 bases and J lost 5, with 8 bases in between. Here the CDR3 reads CASSPGRNNEQFF. CDR3 sequence (DNA): TGTGCCAGCTCACCGGGGAGAAACAATGAGCAGTTCTTC.

This clone was picked up many times. The rearrangement uses TRBV5-1 and TRBJ2-7, with D maybe TRBD1 (6 bases). Germline loops: CDR1 SGHRS, CDR2 YFSETQ. V lost 0 bases to trimming and J lost 0 bases, with 16 bases between them. The CDR3 sequence is 17 residues long. CDR3 DNA sequence: TGCGCCAGCAGCTTGGCCCCCGGGACAATGAGCTCCTACGAGCAGTACTTC. Translation: CASSLAPGTMSSYEQYF.

The chain links TRBV12-5 to TRBJ2-2; 7 bases line up with TRBD2. CDR3 length: 17 amino acids. V was pared by 3 bases and J by 5 bases, with 12 bases of the junction left unmatched. Per the germline V gene, CDR1 is LGHNT and CDR2 is FRNRAP. CDR3 nucleotides: TGTGCTAGTGGTTTTGGTCTAGCGGTAGAGGCGACCGGGGAGCTGTTTTTT. This translates into CASGFGLAVEATGELFF.

This clone was counted only a few times. A clone one base away is much larger, so this may be a read error. This chain uses TRBV12-3 or TRBV12-4 with TRBJ1-5; TRBD1 matches 7 bases. This CDR3 has 12 residues. CDR3 loop: CACRGGGDPQHF. CDR3 coding DNA: TGTGCCTGCAGGGGGGGAGGTGATCCCCAGCATTTT.

This clone was recorded many times. The genes are TRBV4-2 and TRBJ2-1, with 8 bases lining up with TRBD2. The V and J ends lost 0 bases and 10 bases, in that order; junction bases with no gene match: 14. CDR1 and CDR2 (germline): LGHNA, YNFKEQ. The CDR3 runs to 17 residues. CDR3 sequence: CASSQDPGLALSAEQFF. Here the CDR3 DNA reads TGTGCCAGCAGCCAAGACCCCGGACTAGCCCTATCGGCCGAGCAGTTCTTC.

The rearrangement uses TRBV20-1 and TRBJ1-5; possible D gene TRBD1, 5 bases. Trimming pared 5 bases from V and 3 bases from J, leaving 20 bases between. The germline V gene encodes CDR1 DFQATT and CDR2 SNEGSKA (reference sequence). The CDR3 contains 16 residues. The DNA for the CDR3 is TGCAGTGCTGCATCCTGGACAATATATATCAATCAGCCCCAGCATTTT. Protein product: CSAASWTIYINQPQHF.

This clone was found a few times. A much larger clone differs from this one at a single base, so this may be a read error. The chain is built from TRBV19 and TRBJ1-5; D ambiguous. The germline V and J ends were trimmed by 6 bases and 3 bases, with 15 bases remaining between them. Germline V gene lookup returns CDR1 LNHDA and CDR2 SQIVND (reference sequence). CDR3 length: 15 residues. CDR3 in amino acids: CASRSSVSPNQPQHF. CDR3 DNA: TGTGCCAGTAGATCCTCGGTGTCTCCCAATCAGCCCCAGCATTTT.

The rearrangement joins TRBV30 to TRBJ2-1; D is unresolved. Between the trimmed V and J ends, which lost 5 bases and 5 bases, there was a span of 10 bases. This CDR3 has 12 amino acids. The germline gives CDR1 GTSNPN, CDR2 SVGIG (reference sequence). Written as DNA, the CDR3 is TGTGCCTGGTCCTGTACAGACAATGAGCAGTTCTTC. It codes for CAWSCTDNEQFF.

About this clone itself: Mismatch with germline at one junction end may stem from a read error. This chain connects TRBV6-2 or TRBV6-3 to TRBJ2-6; TRBD2 might be the D (5 bases). The CDR3 runs 15 residues. The germline CDR1 and CDR2 sequences are MNHEY and SVGEGT. DNA of the CDR3: TGTGCCAGTACAACCCGAGTCGCCGGGGACAACGTCCTGACTTTC. This encodes CASTTRVAGDNVLTF.

V gene TRBV18 combines with J gene TRBJ1-5; D is possibly TRBD1 (5 bases). The germline CDR1 and CDR2 sequences are KGHSH and LQKENI. Trimming pared 4 bases from V and 7 bases from J, leaving 17 bases between. The CDR3 is 15 amino acids. The CDR3 DNA sequence: TGTGCCAGCTCACGGGGCCTCCGGGGCGGGCAGCCCCAGCATTTT. Encoded protein: CASSRGLRGGQPQHF.

Details on this clone: This may come from a read error, since a much larger clone is one base off. The CDR3 nucleotides read TGTGCCAGCAGCTTAGCTTGCTCTATTAGCAATCAGCCCCAGCATTTT. Translated: CASSLACSISNQPQHF. The V gene is TRBV7-2, the J gene TRBJ1-5; D unresolved. The CDR3 loop spans 16 amino acids. Trimming took 0 bases from V and 0 from J, leaving 9 bases between them. Germline CDR1 reads SGHTA; CDR2 reads FQGNSA.

This clone was recorded at least ten times. The V call is TRBV10-1, the J call TRBJ2-3, with 12 bases that match TRBD1. CDR1 is WNHNN and CDR2 is SYGVQD in the germline V gene (reference sequence). The V and J ends lost 8 bases and 5 bases, in that order; junction bases with no gene match: 11. The CDR3 has 16 residues. The CDR3 loop is CASSPAGQGAKDTQYF. Written as DNA, the CDR3 is TGCGCCAGCTCACCAGCGGGACAGGGGGCTAAAGATACGCAGTATTTT.

This clone was seen many times. The chain links TRBV2 to TRBJ2-7; 8 positions agree with TRBD2. The ends lost 7 bases at V and 1 base at J; junction bases unmatched: 6. There are 14 residues in the CDR3. Germline assignment: CDR1 SNHLY and CDR2 FYNNEI. The CDR3 sequence: CASTALAGSYEQYF. DNA of the CDR3: TGTGCCAGCACCGCCTTAGCGGGATCCTACGAGCAGTACTTC.

This clone was picked up many times. CDR3 in amino acids: CASSRDRIYGYTF. The CDR3 region has the DNA TGTGCCAGCAGCCGGGACCGGATCTATGGCTACACCTTC. V and J are TRBV12-3 or TRBV12-4 and TRBJ1-2; perhaps TRBD1 as D (5 bases). The V gene lost 6 bases and the J gene lost 4 bases, with 12 bases spanning the gap. The CDR3 runs 13 residues.

As for this clone: At one boundary the junction diverges from the germline segment, which might be a read error. The V gene is TRBV11-1, the J gene TRBJ2-3, with D possibly TRBD2 on 5 matching bases. The CDR3 covers 17 residues. Germline values: CDR1 SGHAT, CDR2 FQDESV (reference sequence). The CDR3 DNA sequence: TGTGCCAGCAGCGGCGAACTAGTCCAGGAAGGCACAGATACGCGGTATTTT. It yields the protein CASSGELVQEGTDTRYF.

Worth noting for this clone: A much larger clone lies a single base off, so this may be a read error. The chain is built from TRBV12-3 or TRBV12-4 and TRBJ1-1; unclear D gene. V shed 3 bases and J shed 1 base, with 9 bases lying between them. This CDR3 region has 14 residues. As DNA, the CDR3 is TGTGCCAGCAGTTTTGTCAGGTGGAACACTGAAGCTTTCTTT. Translation: CASSFVRWNTEAFF.

This clone was observed at least ten times. J is TRBJ1-1 and V is TRBV20-1; 7 nucleotides align to TRBD1. V lost 6 bases to trimming and J lost 10 bases; unmatched junction nucleotides: 11. CDR3 length equals 12 residues. CDR1 is DFQATT, CDR2 SNEGSKA, per germline (reference sequence). The CDR3 bases are TGCAGTGCCACTGGACAGGCACTTGCAGCTTTCTTT. Amino acid sequence: CSATGQALAAFF.

For this clone: This clone may be a read error of a much larger clone one base away. Different DNA sequences within this sample yield the same CDR3. The chain joins TRBV7-9 to TRBJ2-2; D might be TRBD2 (5 bases). CDR1 SEHNR and CDR2 FQNEAQ come from the germline V gene (reference sequence). The CDR3 contains 13 residues. The V and J ends lost 5 bases and 2 bases respectively, with 6 bases between them. As DNA, the CDR3 is TGTGCCAGCAGCGCGGGTAACACCGGGGAGCTGTTTTTT. Translated: CASSAGNTGELFF.